The 9 T cell receptor beta chains listed next were all sequenced from one sample in a study of cytomegalovirus exposure and HLA in healthy donors. The protocol was immunoSEQ multiplex PCR, while the TCRdb copy is restricted to in-frame clones and leaves out a portion. The sample carries more than 200,000 clones, 80% to 95% recorded once. Sequences were obtained from PBMCs. These receptors came from a woman in her 30s in good health and CMV-seronegative.

This clone was counted once. The rearrangement links TRBV4-3 to TRBJ2-3; D is unclear. The V gene's germline CDR1 is LGHNA and CDR2 YSLEER. V was pared by 2 bases and J by 0 bases, with 6 bases between. This CDR3 region has 14 residues. The CDR3 nucleotides are TGCGCCAGCAGCCAAAGATTCAGCACAGATACGCAGTATTTT. Residues: CASSQRFSTDTQYF.

The CDR3 region is CASSPRGGGPNEQFF. CDR3 coding DNA: TGCGCCAGCAGCCCCCGAGGAGGGGGGCCAAATGAGCAGTTCTTC. This sequence joins TRBV4-3 and TRBJ2-1; D may be TRBD1 or TRBD2 (6 bases each). Germline CDR1 and CDR2: LGHNA and YSLEER. The germline V and J ends were trimmed by 4 bases and 7 bases, with 17 bases remaining between them. CDR3 length: 15 residues.

The rearrangement uses TRBV28 and TRBJ2-5, with 9 bases identical to TRBD2. Germline lookup yields CDR1 MDHEN and CDR2 SYDVKM. V gave up 5 bases and J gave up 3 bases; unmatched junction bases: 1. The CDR3 has 13 amino acids. The CDR3 DNA reads TGTGCCAGCAGTCTAGCGGGAAAAGAGACCCAGTACTTC. It yields the protein CASSLAGKETQYF.

The chain couples TRBV5-1 to TRBJ2-3; D is undetermined. Deletions cut 4 bases from V and 1 base from J, with 19 bases between. Germline V lookup: CDR1 SGHRS, CDR2 YFSETQ. The CDR3 runs 17 residues. The CDR3 protein is CASSRSSAGQGTDTQYF. CDR3 coding DNA: TGCGCCAGCAGCCGATCATCAGCCGGCCAGGGCACAGATACGCAGTATTTT.

This clone is a singleton in its sample. The CDR3 loop reads CASSLGGQGAGEQYF. Here the CDR3 DNA reads TGTGCCAGCAGCTTAGGAGGACAGGGGGCTGGTGAGCAGTACTTC. J is TRBJ2-7 and V is TRBV7-8, with 11 bases that match TRBD1. Germline V gives CDR1 SGHVS, CDR2 FQNEAQ. CDR3 length: 15 residues. With V trimmed by 1 base and J by 7 bases, 6 bases remained unmatched.

V usage is TRBV29-1 and J usage is TRBJ2-7; 9 bases are shared with TRBD2. Per germline, CDR1 SQVTM and CDR2 ANQGSEA. This CDR3 region has 16 residues. V dropped 6 bases and J dropped 4; count of bases not matched to a gene: 16. CDR3 DNA: TGCAGCGTCCTTGGTGGATGGCGGGAGGGCCAATACGAGCAGTACTTC. It translates to CSVLGGWREGQYEQYF.

J is TRBJ1-2 and V is TRBV9, with TRBD1 identical over 9 bases. V shed 4 bases, J shed 5 bases, and the junction held 6 bases outside the gene matches. The CDR3 length is 14 residues. Germline CDR1 reads SGDLS; CDR2 reads YYNGEE. CDR3 DNA sequence: TGTGCCAGCAGCACCCAGACAGGGGGTTATGGCTACACCTTC. This gives the protein CASSTQTGGYGYTF.

The genes are TRBV29-1 and TRBJ2-3; 14 nucleotides align to TRBD2. V shed 5 bases and J 5 bases; nucleotides not matched to a gene: 18. The CDR3 spans 19 residues. The germline CDR1 and CDR2 sequences are SQVTM and ANQGSEA. The CDR3 reads CSVQWAKGLAGDGRDTQYF. The CDR3 nucleotides read TGCAGCGTTCAGTGGGCGAAGGGACTAGCGGGAGATGGTAGAGATACGCAGTATTTT.

For the CDR3, the DNA is TGTGCCAGTACCCCTGGGACTGGCAATGAGCAGTTCTTC. This encodes CASTPGTGNEQFF. V gene TRBV19 combines with J gene TRBJ2-1, with D perhaps TRBD2 (6 bases). The V and J ends lost 7 bases and 6 bases respectively, with 13 bases between them. This CDR3 has 13 amino acids. Per the germline V gene, CDR1 is LNHDA and CDR2 is SQIVND (reference sequence).